A selection of T cell receptor beta chains follows, all from one sample in a study of shared clonotypes between healthy human individuals. Clones were sequenced by immunoSEQ multiplex PCR, and TCRdb holds only the in-frame ones, with some missing. The sample carries 950,000 to 1,300,000 clones, about 75% recorded once. Specimen: memory CD4+ T cells sorted from blood. The receptors originated from a man younger than 30 in good health. Each CDR3 is given with its conserved first and last residue. Fields, in order: clone size, J gene, D gene, CDR3 length, V gene, CDR3 DNA, CDR3 protein. D genes are given only for firm matches. A clone size is listed for some rows: how often the clone was seen (once, few, many), or a class if it is expanded.

size: few; J: TRBJ1-3; D: NA; length: 15; V: TRBV9; DNA: TGTGCCAGCAGCGTAGTACGAAACTCTGGAAACACCATATATTTT; CDR3: CASSVVRNSGNTIYF
size: NA; J: TRBJ2-5; D: TRBD2; length: 15; V: TRBV29-1; DNA: TGCAGCGCCGGACTTGCGGGGGGTTCCGGGGAGACCCAGTACTTC; CDR3: CSAGLAGGSGETQYF
size: NA; J: TRBJ1-2; D: NA; length: 11; V: TRBV29-1; DNA: TGCAGCGTTGAGTGGTCTTATGGCTACACCTTC; CDR3: CSVEWSYGYTF
size: NA; J: TRBJ1-4; D: TRBD1; length: 15; V: TRBV30; DNA: TGTGCCTGGAGTGTCTGGACAGGGGGGTATGAAAAACTGTTTTTT; CDR3: CAWSVWTGGYEKLFF
size: NA; J: TRBJ2-7; D: NA; length: 16; V: TRBV5-6; DNA: TGTGCCAGCATCATAGCCCAGGGAACAAGGGACTACGAGCAGTACTTC; CDR3: CASIIAQGTRDYEQYF
size: NA; J: TRBJ2-5; D: NA; length: 16; V: TRBV7-6; DNA: TGTGCCAGCATCTCACCCGAGGGCAGGGGAGTAAAGACCCAGTACTTC; CDR3: CASISPEGRGVKTQYF
size: NA; J: TRBJ1-3; D: NA; length: 15; V: TRBV18; DNA: TGTGCCAGCTCACCAAAGGAACGTTCTGGAAACACCATATATTTT; CDR3: CASSPKERSGNTIYF
size: NA; J: TRBJ1-3; D: NA; length: 13; V: TRBV30; DNA: TGTGCCTGGAATCGGGGGCTTGGAAACACCATATATTTT; CDR3: CAWNRGLGNTIYF
size: NA; J: TRBJ2-7; D: TRBD2; length: 14; V: TRBV4-2; DNA: TGTGCCAGCAGCTCCGGGGCTAGCGGCTACGAGCAGTACTTC; CDR3: CASSSGASGYEQYF
size: NA; J: TRBJ1-2; D: TRBD1; length: 14; V: TRBV27; DNA: TGTGCCAGTAGCCCCCAGGGGGCTAACTATGGCTACACCTTC; CDR3: CASSPQGANYGYTF
size: NA; J: TRBJ1-2; D: NA; length: 12; V: TRBV7-9; DNA: TGTGCCAGCAGCTCCCAGCCGGCTGGCTACACCTTC; CDR3: CASSSQPAGYTF
size: NA; J: TRBJ2-6; D: NA; length: 16; V: TRBV5-1; DNA: TGCGCCAGCAGCCATTCCCCAGGCTCCGGGGCCAACGTCCTGACTTTC; CDR3: CASSHSPGSGANVLTF
size: NA; J: TRBJ2-6; D: TRBD2; length: 18; V: TRBV6-1; DNA: TGTGCCAGCAGTGAAGCGACTAGCGGGAGGGCTGGGGCCAACGTCCTGACTTTC; CDR3: CASSEATSGRAGANVLTF
size: once; J: TRBJ1-1; D: NA; length: 15; V: TRBV5-1; DNA: TGCGCCAGCAGCTTGGACGGGGGGCGCGGCACTGAAGCTTTCTTT; CDR3: CASSLDGGRGTEAFF
size: NA; J: TRBJ2-5; D: TRBD2; length: 17; V: TRBV4-3; DNA: TGCGCCAGCTCGAAGGAGGCCCTAGCGGGAGTCCCAGAGACCCAGTACTTC; CDR3: CASSKEALAGVPETQYF
size: NA; J: TRBJ1-3; D: NA; length: 17; V: TRBV18; DNA: TGTGCCAGCTCACCGTACCAGGGTCTAGTGGCTGGAAACACCATATATTTT; CDR3: CASSPYQGLVAGNTIYF
size: NA; J: TRBJ1-4; D: TRBD1; length: 15; V: TRBV7-2; DNA: TGTGCCAGCAGCTCCGCAGGGGGAACTAATGAAAAACTGTTTTTT; CDR3: CASSSAGGTNEKLFF
size: NA; J: TRBJ1-3; D: NA; length: 14; V: TRBV6-1; DNA: TGTGCCACCCAATTACAGGTCTCTGGAAACACCATATATTTT; CDR3: CATQLQVSGNTIYF
size: NA; J: TRBJ1-2; D: TRBD1; length: 16; V: TRBV10-3; DNA: TGTGCCATCAGTAACCCCAGGACAGGGGGATCTGAGGGCTACACCTTC; CDR3: CAISNPRTGGSEGYTF
size: NA; J: TRBJ2-5; D: TRBD2; length: 16; V: TRBV7-9; DNA: TGTGCCAGCAGCATGCGACGGCTAGCGGTCGCAGAGACCCAGTACTTC; CDR3: CASSMRRLAVAETQYF
size: NA; J: TRBJ2-1; D: NA; length: 14; V: TRBV7-8; DNA: TGTGCCAGCAGCCAACGCGGGCTCACCAATGAGCAGTTCTTC; CDR3: CASSQRGLTNEQFF
size: NA; J: TRBJ1-4; D: NA; length: 16; V: TRBV6-5; DNA: TGTGCCAGCAGTTACTCTAGGGCTAGTGGGGGTGAAAAACTGTTTTTT; CDR3: CASSYSRASGGEKLFF
size: NA; J: TRBJ1-3; D: TRBD1; length: 15; V: TRBV15; DNA: TGTGCCACCAGCAGAAGGACAGGCGATGGAAACACCATATATTTT; CDR3: CATSRRTGDGNTIYF
size: NA; J: TRBJ2-7; D: NA; length: 11; V: TRBV5-1; DNA: TGCGCCGGAACTATCAGGGACGAGCAGTACTTC; CDR3: CAGTIRDEQYF
size: NA; J: TRBJ2-3; D: NA; length: 15; V: TRBV11-2; DNA: TGTGCCAGCAGCTTAGAGGGAGCCCCGGGGGATACGCAGTATTTT; CDR3: CASSLEGAPGDTQYF
size: few; J: TRBJ1-1; D: NA; length: 13; V: TRBV30; DNA: TGTGCCTGGAGATACAGGGTCGACACTGAAGCTTTCTTT; CDR3: CAWRYRVDTEAFF
size: NA; J: TRBJ1-1; D: NA; length: 13; V: TRBV7-3; DNA: TGTGCCAGCGCCAAACAGGGCCGGGCTGAAGCTTTCTTT; CDR3: CASAKQGRAEAFF
size: few; J: TRBJ1-6; D: NA; length: 14; V: TRBV7-9; DNA: TGTGCCAGCAGCTTAGGACAGGACAATTCACCCCTCCACTTT; CDR3: CASSLGQDNSPLHF
size: NA; J: TRBJ1-1; D: NA; length: 12; V: TRBV5-6; DNA: TGTGCCAGCAGCTTGGGGTGGACTGAAGCTTTCTTT; CDR3: CASSLGWTEAFF
size: NA; J: TRBJ2-7; D: NA; length: 14; V: TRBV7-2; DNA: TGTGCCAGCAGCCCCTCCATGAGCTCCTACGAGCAGTACTTC; CDR3: CASSPSMSSYEQYF
size: NA; J: TRBJ2-3; D: NA; length: 15; V: TRBV7-9; DNA: TGTGCCAGCAGCTTAGGGAGGGCCGGCACAGATACGCAGTATTTT; CDR3: CASSLGRAGTDTQYF
size: NA; J: TRBJ2-2; D: NA; length: 15; V: TRBV19; DNA: TGTGCCAGTAGTATTTGGGGGACTAACACCGGGGAGCTGTTTTTT; CDR3: CASSIWGTNTGELFF
size: NA; J: TRBJ2-1; D: TRBD2; length: 14; V: TRBV28; DNA: TGTGCCAGCGGGACTAGCGGAACCTACAATGAGCAGTTCTTC; CDR3: CASGTSGTYNEQFF
size: once; J: TRBJ2-3; D: TRBD1; length: 15; V: TRBV7-9; DNA: TGTGCCAGCAGCGGCGGACAGGGGATGTCAGATACGCAGTATTTT; CDR3: CASSGGQGMSDTQYF
size: NA; J: TRBJ2-7; D: NA; length: 13; V: TRBV7-8; DNA: TGTGCCAGCAGCTTAGTTCAGGGGCAGGGGTGGTACTTC; CDR3: CASSLVQGQGWYF
size: NA; J: TRBJ1-1; D: NA; length: 11; V: TRBV11-1; DNA: TGTGCCAGCAGCGGGTCCACTGAAGCTTTCTTT; CDR3: CASSGSTEAFF
size: NA; J: TRBJ1-5; D: TRBD1; length: 14; V: TRBV2; DNA: TGTGCCAGCAGGGACAGGGGGCCGGTTCAGCCCCAGCATTTT; CDR3: CASRDRGPVQPQHF
size: NA; J: TRBJ2-7; D: TRBD2; length: 11; V: TRBV29-1; DNA: TGCAGCGGGGGAGGGACTTACGAGCAGTACTTC; CDR3: CSGGGTYEQYF
size: NA; J: TRBJ2-7; D: NA; length: 14; V: TRBV5-4; DNA: TGTGCCAGCAGCTTGGATTTGGGGCGCTACGAGCAGTACTTC; CDR3: CASSLDLGRYEQYF
size: NA; J: TRBJ1-4; D: NA; length: 13; V: TRBV10-3; DNA: TGTGCCACTCACAGGGCAACTAATGAAAAACTGTTTTTT; CDR3: CATHRATNEKLFF
size: NA; J: TRBJ2-5; D: NA; length: 14; V: TRBV7-2; DNA: TGTGCCAGCAGCTTAATTTCGGGGTGGGAGACCCAGTACTTC; CDR3: CASSLISGWETQYF
size: NA; J: TRBJ2-3; D: NA; length: 18; V: TRBV11-2; DNA: TGTGCCAGCAGCTTTTCTCTACGAGCAGACAAAAGGACAGATACGCAGTATTTT; CDR3: CASSFSLRADKRTDTQYF
size: few; J: TRBJ2-7; D: NA; length: 14; V: TRBV5-1; DNA: TGCGCCAGCAGCATCGGGAGTTACGACTACGAGCAGTACTTC; CDR3: CASSIGSYDYEQYF
size: NA; J: TRBJ2-1; D: TRBD2; length: 15; V: TRBV5-1; DNA: TGCGCCAGCAGCTTGGCTCTAGCGGGCTACAATGAGCAGTTCTTC; CDR3: CASSLALAGYNEQFF
size: NA; J: TRBJ2-3; D: NA; length: 14; V: TRBV5-1; DNA: TGCGCCAGCAGCTTGTCTAGGAGCACAGATACGCAGTATTTT; CDR3: CASSLSRSTDTQYF
size: NA; J: TRBJ2-5; D: TRBD2; length: 14; V: TRBV27; DNA: TGTGCCAGCAGTTGGACTAGCGGACAAGAGACCCAGTACTTC; CDR3: CASSWTSGQETQYF